The 6 T cell receptor beta chains given below trace back to one sample, sequenced in a study of T cell repertoires in cytomegalovirus infection. TCRdb re-analysed the reads in MiXCR, keeping a single row per CDR3 protein. The table records 550,000 to 700,000 distinct CDR3 sequences, 40% of them present only once. Their antigen targets remain unknown. Sequenced material: cultured PBMCs, taken from culture after CMV antigen stimulation. These receptors all stem from a human donor in good health (CMV status not recorded). Some clones in this sample may be carry-over from other donors' samples.

This clonotype has a handful of counts. The gene calls are TRBV7-2 and TRBJ1-2; 8 nucleotides line up with TRBD1. Trimming at V came to 5 bases and at J to 7 bases, leaving 15 bases not matched to a gene. CDR1 SGHTA and CDR2 FQGNSA come from the germline V gene. The CDR3 spans 16 residues. CDR3 sequence (DNA): TGTGCCAGCAGCCCCGGGGCGGACAGGGCGGGTGGTGGCTACACCTTC. Its protein is CASSPGADRAGGGYTF.

The chain links TRBV3-1 to TRBJ2-2; the match to TRBD1 covers 11 bases. In germline, CDR1 is LGHDT, CDR2 YNNKEL (reference sequence). The CDR3 loop spans 18 amino acids. V gave up 0 bases and J gave up 4 bases; unmatched junction bases: 7. In DNA, the CDR3 is TGTGCCAGCAGCCAAGATCTCAGGACAGGGGGCAGCACCGGGGAGCTGTTTTTT. This codes for CASSQDLRTGGSTGELFF.

The chain employs TRBV15 and TRBJ2-3, with TRBD2 identical over 10 bases. The CDR3 loop spans 15 amino acids. Germline loops: CDR1 LNHNV, CDR2 YYDKDF (reference sequence). The V segment lost 5 bases and the J segment 7 bases; nucleotides outside the gene matches: 9. The CDR3 nucleotides read TGTGCCACCAGCCAAAGCGGGAGGGCAATGAATACGCAGTATTTT. This gives the protein CATSQSGRAMNTQYF.

This clonotype came up a few times. The V and J genes are TRBV20-1 and TRBJ2-1; 8 nucleotides line up with TRBD2. The germline gives CDR1 DFQATT, CDR2 SNEGSKA (reference sequence). V lost 0 bases, J lost 7 bases, and 20 bases stayed unmatched. The CDR3 spans 19 residues. CDR3 sequence: CSARDSGGPESVGRNEQFF. The CDR3 DNA reads TGCAGTGCTAGAGATTCGGGGGGGCCTGAGAGTGTAGGGAGAAATGAGCAGTTCTTC.

The chain uses TRBV25-1 and TRBJ1-1; D possibly corresponds to TRBD1 (5 bases). The CDR3 runs 14 residues. Deletions cut 1 base from V and 6 bases from J, with 12 bases between. The germline CDR1 and CDR2 sequences are MGHDK and SYGVNS. The CDR3: CASSEFGGWAEAFF. The DNA of the CDR3 is TGTGCCAGCAGTGAATTTGGGGGTTGGGCTGAAGCTTTCTTT.

The chain has TRBV29-1 and TRBJ2-1; maybe TRBD1 (7 bases). This CDR3 has 14 residues. CDR1 and CDR2 (germline): SQVTM, ANQGSEA. The germline V and J ends were trimmed by 6 bases and 4 bases, with 16 bases remaining between them. The CDR3 nucleotides are TGCAGCGTCGGAGGAGGGGGCTCATACAATGAGCAGTTCTTC. This translates into CSVGGGGSYNEQFF.